This T cell receptor beta chain was sequenced in a study of T-cell reconstitution after alpha-beta-depleted transplantation in children. Whole-study results and caveats: Newly generated T cells supplied most T-cell counts and diversity one year post-transplant. Surviving recipient T cells and thymic progenitors accounted for the high day-60 TCRbeta diversity observed in some patients. It was reported that alpha-beta T cells came from several hundred expanded graft clones (about two months after transplant).

The CDR3 is made up of 12 amino acids. Between the trimmed V and J ends, which lost 6 bases and 5 bases, there was a span of 9 bases. Many counts were recorded for this clonotype. Its cognate antigen is unknown. Unique molecular identifiers were incorporated during preparation of the TCRbeta library. Each CDR3 protein is one row after TCRdb ran MiXCR on the PCR reads. The data show approximately 190,000 distinct CDR3 sequences, approximately 8% seen once. Sequencing used PBMCs, mostly from graft donor cells, obtained 360 days after TCRalphabeta/CD19-depleted stem cell transplant. This TCR came from a male patient under 10 years old who had a stem cell transplant for acute myeloid leukemia, so the T cells may come from the graft donor. The rearrangement links TRBV12-3 or TRBV12-4 to TRBJ2-3; no clear D gene. As DNA, the CDR3 is TGTGCCAGCAGCACTAATAGAGATACGCAGTATTTT. This sequence encodes CASSTNRDTQYF.